This T cell receptor beta chain is from a study of neurological immune-mediated disorders. The time point was: technical triplicate 3. The V and J ends lost 4 bases and 2 bases, in that order; junction bases with no gene match: 7. The CDR3 is 16 residues long. From the 5' RACE reads, TCRdb called clonotypes with MiXCR, one entry per CDR3 protein. The data show just under 45,000 distinct CDR3 sequences, roughly 21% seen once. In its sample, this clonotype was seen many times. What was sequenced was PBMCs. The clonotype was recovered from a man in his sixties with HTLV-1-associated myelopathy (HAM/TSP). V and J are TRBV12-3 or TRBV12-4 and TRBJ1-3, with 8 bases lining up with TRBD1. The CDR3 bases are TGTGCCAGCAGTTCCCCACTACAGGGGGCTGGAAACACCATATATTTT. This encodes CASSSPLQGAGNTIYF.